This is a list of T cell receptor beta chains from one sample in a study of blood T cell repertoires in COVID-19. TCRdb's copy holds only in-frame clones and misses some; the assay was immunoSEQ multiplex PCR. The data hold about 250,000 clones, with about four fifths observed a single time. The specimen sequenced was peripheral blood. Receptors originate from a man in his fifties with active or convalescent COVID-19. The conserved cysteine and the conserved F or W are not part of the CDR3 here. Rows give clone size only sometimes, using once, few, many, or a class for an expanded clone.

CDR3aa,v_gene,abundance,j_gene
ASSIEGTGGNEQF,TRBV19,NA,TRBJ2-1
ASRPGHHSGNTIY,TRBV6-1,NA,TRBJ1-3
AWRKQGASSGNTIY,TRBV30,NA,TRBJ1-3
ASSVGGKLF,TRBV2,few,TRBJ1-4
ASSYGGAWTDTQY,TRBV27,NA,TRBJ2-3
ASSLVQGYQPQH,TRBV6-2/TRBV6-3,NA,TRBJ1-5
AISGDRNTGELF,TRBV10-3,NA,TRBJ2-2
ASTSVAGGDTQY,TRBV28,NA,TRBJ2-3
AISEAGVQYEQY,TRBV10-3,NA,TRBJ2-7
ASSRVGAETQY,TRBV5-5,NA,TRBJ2-5
ASSFRSSTDTQY,TRBV7-3,NA,TRBJ2-3
ASSELATGTGANVLT,TRBV6-1,few,TRBJ2-6
ATSRGRRGGLGDTQY,TRBV15,NA,TRBJ2-3
ASSRRGQDEQF,TRBV12-3/TRBV12-4,NA,TRBJ2-1
ASSQGQGPAF,TRBV3-1/TRBV3-2,NA,TRBJ1-1
ASSPGQGWSEAF,TRBV7-8,few,TRBJ1-1
ASSQDGSSYNEQF,TRBV27,NA,TRBJ2-1
AWRGVAGETQY,TRBV30,NA,TRBJ2-5
ASSQVAGSYEQY,TRBV11-2,NA,TRBJ2-7
ASSLSTSGGHNEQF,TRBV7-9,NA,TRBJ2-1
ASSLASRVYEQY,TRBV28,NA,TRBJ2-7
ASSLSDRGATEAF,TRBV7-9,NA,TRBJ1-1
ASYPRGLSHNEQF,TRBV6-5,NA,TRBJ2-1
ASSRGDITDTQY,TRBV5-1,NA,TRBJ2-3
ATSEGGNQPQH,TRBV24-1,NA,TRBJ1-5
AWRVGTGGDQPQH,TRBV30,NA,TRBJ1-5
ASSRRQPNYGYT,TRBV19,NA,TRBJ1-2
ASSQDLGQGTDTQY,TRBV4-2,NA,TRBJ2-3
ASSSLGDTQY,TRBV28,NA,TRBJ2-3
ASSVSAGTEAF,TRBV9,NA,TRBJ1-1
ASSVASGGRTDTQY,TRBV9,NA,TRBJ2-3
ASSFTGIVGYT,TRBV5-6,NA,TRBJ1-2
ASSHRSEDQETQY,TRBV7-2,NA,TRBJ2-5
ASRAVGQELNYGYT,TRBV5-6,NA,TRBJ1-2
ATTPTGLGVYEQY,TRBV28,NA,TRBJ2-7
ASSSLTGGESPLH,TRBV6-5,NA,TRBJ1-6
ASSHVAYNEQF,TRBV14,NA,TRBJ2-1
ASSQPQGTNEKLF,TRBV4-2,NA,TRBJ1-4
ASSQDSQETQY,TRBV4-2,once,TRBJ2-5
ASSLEGQYNSPLH,TRBV7-2,NA,TRBJ1-6
ASSQGMDWPASIETQY,TRBV14,NA,TRBJ2-5
ASSTQGALEGYT,TRBV6-5,NA,TRBJ1-2
ASSTGTGAGNTIY,TRBV18,NA,TRBJ1-3
ASSLVADPTDTQY,TRBV5-1,NA,TRBJ2-3
ASSQGLAGEDTQY,TRBV4-2,few,TRBJ2-3
ASSPRDRGYGYT,TRBV5-4,few,TRBJ1-2
AWRRRSATDTQY,TRBV30,NA,TRBJ2-3
ASSQASGGRKY,TRBV14,NA,TRBJ2-7
ASSLIPSTDTQY,TRBV28,NA,TRBJ2-3
AWNRFGGGLTDTQY,TRBV30,NA,TRBJ2-3
ASSQGTMETQY,TRBV4-1,NA,TRBJ2-5
ASSLYPGGVDSPLH,TRBV27,NA,TRBJ1-6
ASSGVSVDNEQF,TRBV2,NA,TRBJ2-1
ASSDRTGYPYNEQF,TRBV11-2,NA,TRBJ2-1
ASSLAGTDTQY,TRBV5-1,NA,TRBJ2-3
ASSFQMDNSPLH,TRBV19,NA,TRBJ1-6
ASSLVGGEAQY,TRBV5-4,NA,TRBJ2-3
ASSARGGTGELF,TRBV6-6,NA,TRBJ2-2
ASSYRDGVGYT,TRBV12-3/TRBV12-4,NA,TRBJ1-2
ASSFTGGSNQPQH,TRBV5-5,NA,TRBJ1-5